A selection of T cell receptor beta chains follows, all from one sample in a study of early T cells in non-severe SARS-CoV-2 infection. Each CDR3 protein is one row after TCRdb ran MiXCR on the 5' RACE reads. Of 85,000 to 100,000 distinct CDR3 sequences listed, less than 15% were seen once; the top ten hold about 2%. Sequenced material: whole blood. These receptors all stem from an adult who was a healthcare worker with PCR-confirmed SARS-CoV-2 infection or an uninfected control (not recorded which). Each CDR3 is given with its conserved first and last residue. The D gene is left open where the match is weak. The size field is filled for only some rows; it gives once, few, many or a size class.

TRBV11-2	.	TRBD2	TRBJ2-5	CASSSTSGGAEETQYF	TGTGCCAGCAGCTCGACTAGCGGGGGGGCAGAGGAGACCCAGTACTTC
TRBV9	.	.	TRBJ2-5	CASSRDLRQETQYF	TGTGCCAGCAGCAGGGACCTCCGGCAAGAGACCCAGTACTTC
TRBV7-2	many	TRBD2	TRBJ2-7	CASSSGLAATYEQYF	TGTGCCAGCAGCTCGGGACTAGCAGCAACCTACGAGCAGTACTTC
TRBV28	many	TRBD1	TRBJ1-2	CASSPAGTGVIGYTF	TGTGCCAGCAGTCCCGCCGGGACAGGGGTTATTGGCTACACCTTC
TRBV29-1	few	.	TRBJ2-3	CSVVKNTDTQYF	TGCAGCGTTGTGAAAAACACAGATACGCAGTATTTT
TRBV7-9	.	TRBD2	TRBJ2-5	CASSPGLAGGPVSKETQYF	TGTGCCAGCAGCCCGGGACTAGCGGGGGGGCCGGTCTCGAAAGAGACCCAGTACTTC
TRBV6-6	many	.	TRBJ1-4	CASSSRRGQYEKLFF	TGTGCCAGCAGTTCCCGCCGGGGGCAATATGAAAAACTGTTTTTT
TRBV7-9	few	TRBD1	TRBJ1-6	CASSLRRQGEGSPLHF	TGTGCCAGCTCTCTCCGCCGACAGGGTGAAGGTTCACCCCTCCACTTT
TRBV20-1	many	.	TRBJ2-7	CSASSGPSSYEQYF	TGCAGTGCTAGCAGCGGACCGAGCTCCTACGAGCAGTACTTC
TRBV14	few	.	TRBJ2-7	CASSHSTEQYF	TGTGCCAGCAGCCACAGTACCGAGCAGTACTTC
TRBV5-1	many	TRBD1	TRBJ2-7	CASSGGTGGPSEQYF	TGCGCCAGCAGCGGGGGGACAGGGGGCCCTAGCGAGCAGTACTTC